The 16 T cell receptor beta chains reported below all come from one sample, sequenced in a study of blood T cell repertoires in COVID-19. Produced via immunoSEQ multiplex PCR; TCRdb's table is partial and in-frame only. The table has around 160,000 clones, about 86% seen once; the top ten hold 0.99%. Sequenced: peripheral blood. These receptors were taken from a young man with acute or convalescent COVID-19.

In its sample, this clone was seen a few times. The chain uses TRBV5-4 and TRBJ2-7; TRBD2 aligns across 12 bases. V shed 4 bases and J 3 bases; nucleotides not matched to a gene: 5. The CDR3 is 15 residues long. Germline V gene sequence: CDR1 SGHNT, CDR2 YYREEE (reference sequence). This CDR3 is CASSTGLAGYYEQYF. CDR3 bases: TGTGCCAGCAGCACTGGACTAGCGGGATACTACGAGCAGTACTTC.

Note on this clone: The junction departs from germline at one end; a sequencing error may be responsible. V usage is TRBV30 and J usage is TRBJ1-1, with a possible D match to TRBD1 (5 bases). Germline CDR1 and CDR2: GTSNPN and SVGIG (reference sequence). The CDR3 runs to 12 residues. The CDR3 coding sequence is TGTGCCTGGAGTGTTCAGGACACTAAAGCTTTCTTT. It encodes CAWSVQDTKAFF.

This clone appeared a single time. The CDR3 reads CASSGGQRYGYTF. The CDR3 bases are TGTGCCAGCAGCGGAGGACAGAGGTATGGCTACACCTTC. V gene TRBV9 combines with J gene TRBJ1-2, with a tentative D call TRBD1 (6 bases). This CDR3 has 13 residues. Trimming shortened V by 3 bases and J by 5 bases, and 11 bases separated the two germline ends. The germline V gene has CDR1 SGDLS and CDR2 YYNGEE.

This clone was observed once. CDR3 residues: CASSSPSQAVNYGYTF. CDR3 sequence (DNA): TGTGCCAGCAGCTCCCCGTCACAGGCGGTTAACTATGGCTACACCTTC. This chain links TRBV7-8 with TRBJ1-2; TRBD1 might be the D (5 bases). Germline values: CDR1 SGHVS, CDR2 FQNEAQ. Trimming took 4 bases from V and 1 from J, leaving 16 bases between them. This CDR3 spans 16 amino acids.

This chain uses TRBV5-1 with TRBJ2-2; 10 bases fit TRBD2. Germline assignment: CDR1 SGHRS and CDR2 YFSETQ. The CDR3 totals 17 residues. V lost 1 base to trimming and J lost 6 bases; unmatched junction nucleotides: 9. The CDR3 is CASSLSELAGRPGELFF. CDR3 coding DNA: TGCGCCAGCAGCTTGAGTGAACTAGCGGGGAGACCCGGGGAGCTGTTTTTT.

At least ten counts were recorded for this clone. The V call is TRBV20-1, the J call TRBJ1-5; TRBD1 agrees at 8 bases. This CDR3 region has 14 residues. V gave up 3 bases and J gave up 6 bases; unmatched junction bases: 7. The V gene's germline CDR1 is DFQATT and CDR2 SNEGSKA (reference sequence). The CDR3 coding sequence is TGCAGTGCTAGTGACCAGGGGGCGGTTCAGCCCCAGCATTTT. Its translation: CSASDQGAVQPQHF.

The V and J genes are TRBV15 and TRBJ2-7, with D possibly TRBD1 on 6 matching bases. The CDR3 is 15 amino acids. Germline assignment: CDR1 LNHNV and CDR2 YYDKDF (reference sequence). The ends were cut back, 5 bases at V and 2 bases at J, with 16 bases in the middle. DNA for the CDR3: TGTGCCACCAGCCTAGGGACATTCTCGACCTACGAGCAGTACTTC. It is translated as CATSLGTFSTYEQYF.

The rearrangement links TRBV24-1 to TRBJ2-1; 7 nucleotides agree with TRBD1. Trimming took 3 bases from V and 4 from J; bases not matched to a gene: 8. The CDR3 has 16 residues. Per the germline V gene, CDR1 is KGHDR and CDR2 is SFDVKD. DNA of the CDR3: TGTGCCACCAGTGATCCACGACAGGGTCGTTACAATGAGCAGTTCTTC. It specifies CATSDPRQGRYNEQFF.

The chain couples TRBV2 to TRBJ2-5; 8 bases fit TRBD1. CDR1 is SNHLY and CDR2 is FYNNEI in the germline V gene. The CDR3 totals 17 residues. After removal of 6 bases from V and 1 base from J, the junction contained 13 bases not matched to a gene. CDR3 in amino acids: CASRSITGGVTQETQYF. CDR3 sequence (DNA): TGTGCCAGCAGATCAATTACAGGGGGAGTAACCCAAGAGACCCAGTACTTC.

V usage is TRBV12-5 and J usage is TRBJ1-1, with D tentatively TRBD1 (5 bases). Trimming stripped 6 bases from V and 3 bases from J, with 11 bases between. The germline gives CDR1 LGHNT, CDR2 FRNRAP. The CDR3 is made up of 13 amino acids. CDR3 sequence reads: CASGRQGYTEAFF. The CDR3 nucleotides read TGTGCTAGTGGAAGGCAGGGATACACTGAAGCTTTCTTT.

The chain couples TRBV27 to TRBJ2-7, with D tentatively TRBD1 (5 bases). Germline-derived CDR1 and CDR2 are MNHEY and SMNVEV (reference sequence). The V gene lost 0 bases and the J gene lost 5 bases, with 8 bases spanning the gap. The CDR3 is 13 amino acids. The CDR3 reads CASSLSRVHEQYF. The CDR3 nucleotides read TGTGCCAGCAGTTTATCCAGGGTCCACGAGCAGTACTTC.

This chain links TRBV5-1 with TRBJ1-2; 11 bases are shared with TRBD1. The V segment lost 4 bases and the J segment 4 bases; nucleotides outside the gene matches: 9. The CDR3 is 16 residues long. Germline V gene sequence: CDR1 SGHRS, CDR2 YFSETQ. The CDR3 region is CASSTVGGTGGYGYTF. In DNA form, the CDR3 reads TGCGCCAGCAGCACCGTTGGGGGGACAGGGGGCTATGGCTACACCTTC.

The chain joins TRBV30 to TRBJ1-6, with D perhaps TRBD1 (5 bases). Germline V lookup: CDR1 GTSNPN, CDR2 SVGIG (reference sequence). Trimming cost V 0 bases and J 5 bases, with 20 bases left between them. This CDR3 spans 18 amino acids. This CDR3 is CAWSVLRDSRAHNSPLHF. Written as DNA, the CDR3 is TGTGCCTGGAGTGTACTGCGGGACTCAAGGGCTCATAATTCACCCCTCCACTTT.

This chain connects TRBV7-9 to TRBJ1-4; D not certain. Germline CDR1 SEHNR, CDR2 FQNEAQ (reference sequence). V shed 2 bases and J shed 0 bases, with 10 bases lying between them. The CDR3 is 16 amino acids. CDR3 region: CASSLSDLATNEKLFF. Here the CDR3 DNA reads TGTGCCAGCAGCTTATCTGACTTGGCAACTAATGAAAAACTGTTTTTT.

The rearrangement links TRBV14 to TRBJ2-1; 9 nucleotides align to TRBD1. This CDR3 contains 16 residues. Germline CDR1 is SGHDN and CDR2 is FVKESK. V was pared by 4 bases and J by 5 bases, with 9 bases of the junction left unmatched. CDR3 in DNA: TGTGCCAGCAGCCCCCCAGGGACAGGGAGAAACAATGAGCAGTTCTTC. It is translated as CASSPPGTGRNNEQFF.

The V and J genes are TRBV11-2 and TRBJ2-7; D is possibly TRBD1 (6 bases). The ends were cut back, 4 bases at V and 1 base at J, with 11 bases in the middle. This CDR3 region has 14 residues. Germline V lookup: CDR1 SGHAT, CDR2 FQNNGV. The CDR3 is CASSSLRGSYEQYF. As DNA, the CDR3 is TGTGCCAGCAGCTCCCTCAGGGGTTCCTACGAGCAGTACTTC.